This TCR beta chain was found in a study of blood T cell repertoires in COVID-19. Only in-frame clones appear in the TCRdb table, and some are missing; sequencing was by immunoSEQ multiplex PCR. The sample gives around 100,000 clones, 90% of which show up once; over 5% is in the top ten. The germline V gene has CDR1 SGHDT and CDR2 YYEEEE. Trimming pared 3 bases from V and 2 bases from J, leaving 18 bases between. The length of the CDR3 is 17 residues. This TCR came from a man between 18 and 29 years old with COVID-19, enrolled during active disease. V gene TRBV5-6 combines with J gene TRBJ1-5; D is perhaps TRBD1 (5 bases). The sequenced sample consisted of peripheral blood. The CDR3 sequence is CASSSVGGEAGNQPQHF. As DNA, the CDR3 is TGTGCCAGCAGCTCGGTGGGGGGAGAGGCGGGCAATCAGCCCCAGCATTTT.